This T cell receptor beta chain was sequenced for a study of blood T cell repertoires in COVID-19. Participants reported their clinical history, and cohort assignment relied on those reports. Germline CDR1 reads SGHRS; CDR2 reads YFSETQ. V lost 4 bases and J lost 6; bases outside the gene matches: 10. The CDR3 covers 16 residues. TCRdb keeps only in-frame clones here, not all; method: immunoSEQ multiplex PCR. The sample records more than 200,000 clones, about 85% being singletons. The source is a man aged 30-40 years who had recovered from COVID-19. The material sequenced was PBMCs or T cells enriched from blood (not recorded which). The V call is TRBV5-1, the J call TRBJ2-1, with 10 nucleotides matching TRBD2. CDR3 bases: TGCGCCAGCAGCCTAAAAGCGGGAGGGCCTAGCAATGAGCAGTTCTTC. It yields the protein CASSLKAGGPSNEQFF. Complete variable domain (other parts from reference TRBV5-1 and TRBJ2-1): KAGVTQTPRYLIKTRGQQVTLSCSPISGHRSVSWYQQTPGQGLQFLFEYFSETQRNKGNFPGRFSGRQFSNSRSEMNVSTLELGDSALYLCASSLKAGGPSNEQFFGPGTRLTVL.